This is a list of T cell receptor beta chains from one sample in a study of Ad26.COV2.S vaccination and SARS-CoV-2 variants. Profiled with immunoSEQ multiplex PCR; TCRdb holds only in-frame clones, not every one. The repertoire holds a few hundred thousand clones, with 92% as singletons. The sample here was peripheral blood, taken in a trial of Ad26.COV2.S vaccine versus placebo. The source of these receptors is a person aged 18-60 years who received the Ad26.COV2.S COVID-19 vaccine or a placebo. Both conserved end residues are part of each CDR3. A D gene is named only where the DNA matches it firmly. Expanded clones are given a class, and other clones once, few, many or no size at all.

TRBV6-5,TRBJ1-3,.,.,CASSGVSGNTIYF,TGTGCCAGCTCGGGGGTCTCTGGAAACACCATATATTTT
TRBV7-9,TRBJ2-7,.,TRBD2,CASSSGLLLYEQYF,TGTGCCAGCAGCTCGGGACTATTATTATACGAGCAGTACTTC
TRBV30,TRBJ1-5,.,TRBD1,CAWSKGTGGNQPQHF,TGTGCCTGGAGTAAAGGGACAGGGGGGAATCAGCCCCAGCATTTT
TRBV5-6,TRBJ1-1,once,.,CASSLAVTGSRNTEAFF,TGTGCCAGCAGCTTGGCCGTCACAGGGAGTAGGAACACTGAAGCTTTCTTT
TRBV5-6,TRBJ2-5,.,.,CASSFQERAQYF,TGTGCCAGCAGCTTCCAAGAGAGGGCCCAGTACTTC
TRBV6-2/TRBV6-3,TRBJ2-4,.,TRBD2,CASSYSTTSGGRMSIQYF,TGTGCCAGCAGTTACTCGACGACTAGCGGGGGCCGTATGAGCATTCAGTACTTC
TRBV4-3,TRBJ2-5,.,.,CASSQGVGETQYF,TGCGCCAGCAGCCAAGGCGTGGGAGAGACCCAGTACTTC
TRBV4-3,TRBJ2-2,.,.,CASSLSRVNTGELFF,TGCGCCAGCAGCCTGTCGAGGGTCAACACCGGGGAGCTGTTTTTT
TRBV27,TRBJ1-6,few,.,CASSLSGTRYNSPLHF,TGTGCCAGCAGTTTATCAGGGACTAGGTATAATTCACCCCTCCACTTT
TRBV18,TRBJ1-2,.,TRBD1,CASSEGQGLSTTF,TGTGCCAGCTCCGAGGGACAGGGATTGTCTACGACCTTC
TRBV10-3,TRBJ1-5,.,.,CAISDEGDQPQHF,TGTGCCATCAGCGATGAGGGTGATCAGCCCCAGCATTTT
TRBV30,TRBJ2-4,.,TRBD2,CAWSAFSGGGDIQYF,TGTGCCTGGAGTGCCTTTAGCGGGGGCGGGGACATTCAGTACTTC
TRBV25-1,TRBJ2-6,.,.,CASSPWEDGANVLTF,TGTGCCAGCAGCCCCTGGGAGGATGGGGCCAACGTCCTGACTTTC
TRBV9,TRBJ2-3,.,TRBD2,CASSPYLAGGRTDTQYF,TGTGCCAGCAGCCCTTACTTAGCGGGGGGCCGCACAGATACGCAGTATTTT
TRBV19,TRBJ2-3,.,TRBD2,CASSSSRGGLSDTQYF,TGTGCCAGTAGTTCCTCGCGGGGGGGCCTCTCAGATACGCAGTATTTT
TRBV11-3,TRBJ2-3,.,TRBD1,CASSKTGVKTDTQYF,TGTGCCAGCAGCAAGACAGGGGTTAAGACAGATACGCAGTATTTT
TRBV11-2,TRBJ2-5,.,.,CASSFSDRMQETQYF,TGTGCCAGCAGCTTTTCGGACCGAATGCAAGAGACCCAGTACTTC